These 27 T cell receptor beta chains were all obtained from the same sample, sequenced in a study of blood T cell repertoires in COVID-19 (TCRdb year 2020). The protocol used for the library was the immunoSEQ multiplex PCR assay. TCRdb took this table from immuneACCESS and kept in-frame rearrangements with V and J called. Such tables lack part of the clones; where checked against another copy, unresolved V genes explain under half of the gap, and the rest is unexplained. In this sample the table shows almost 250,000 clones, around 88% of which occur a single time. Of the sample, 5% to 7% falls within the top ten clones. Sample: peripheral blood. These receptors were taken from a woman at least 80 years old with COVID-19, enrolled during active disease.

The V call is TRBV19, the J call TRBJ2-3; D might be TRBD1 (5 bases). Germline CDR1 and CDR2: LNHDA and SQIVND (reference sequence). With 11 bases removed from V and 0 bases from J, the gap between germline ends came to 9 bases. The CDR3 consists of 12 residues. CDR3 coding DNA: TGTGCCTCCCAGGGAAGCACAGATACGCAGTATTTT. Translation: CASQGSTDTQYF.

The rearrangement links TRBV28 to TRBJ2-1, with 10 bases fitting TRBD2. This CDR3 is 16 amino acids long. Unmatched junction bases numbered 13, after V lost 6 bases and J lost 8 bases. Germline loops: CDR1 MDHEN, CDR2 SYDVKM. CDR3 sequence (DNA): TGTGCCAGCAGGACTGTCGGAGCGGGGGGGACATATGAGCAGTTCTTC. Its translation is CASRTVGAGGTYEQFF.

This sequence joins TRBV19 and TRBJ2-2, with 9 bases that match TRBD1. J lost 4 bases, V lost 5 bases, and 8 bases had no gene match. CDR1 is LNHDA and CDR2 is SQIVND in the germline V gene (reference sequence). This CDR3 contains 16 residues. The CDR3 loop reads CASSAAGTGITGELFF. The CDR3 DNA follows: TGTGCCAGTAGTGCGGCGGGGACAGGGATCACCGGGGAGCTGTTTTTT.

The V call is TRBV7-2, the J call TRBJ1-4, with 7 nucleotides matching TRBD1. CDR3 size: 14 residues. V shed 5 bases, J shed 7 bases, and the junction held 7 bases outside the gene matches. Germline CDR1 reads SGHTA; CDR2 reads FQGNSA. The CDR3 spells CASSPTGSTEKLFF. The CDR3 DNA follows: TGTGCCAGCAGCCCGACAGGGAGTACTGAAAAACTGTTTTTT.

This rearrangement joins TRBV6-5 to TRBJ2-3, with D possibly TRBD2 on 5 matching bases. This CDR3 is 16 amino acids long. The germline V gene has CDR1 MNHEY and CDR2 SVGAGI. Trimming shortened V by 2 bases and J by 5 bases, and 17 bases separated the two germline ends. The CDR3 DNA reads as TGTGCCAGCAGTTACGGACCTTCCAGTGGAGGAGATACGCAGTATTTT. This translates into CASSYGPSSGGDTQYF.

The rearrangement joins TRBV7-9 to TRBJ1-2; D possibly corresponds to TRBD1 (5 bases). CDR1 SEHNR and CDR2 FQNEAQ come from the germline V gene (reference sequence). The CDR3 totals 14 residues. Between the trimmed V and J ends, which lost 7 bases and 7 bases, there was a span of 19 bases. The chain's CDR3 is CASTKSGGLGGYTF. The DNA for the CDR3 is TGTGCCAGCACCAAGAGCGGGGGACTGGGTGGCTACACCTTC. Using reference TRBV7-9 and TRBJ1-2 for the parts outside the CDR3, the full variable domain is DTGVSQNPRHKITKRGQNVTFRCDPISEHNRLYWYRQTLGQGPEFLTYFQNEAQLEKSRLLSDRFSAERPKGSFSTLEIQRTEQGDSAMYLCASTKSGGLGGYTFGSGTRLTVV.

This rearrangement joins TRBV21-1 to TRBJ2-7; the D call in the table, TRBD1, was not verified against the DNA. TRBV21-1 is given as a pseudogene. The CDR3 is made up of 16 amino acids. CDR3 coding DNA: TGTGCCAGCAGCAAGCCCGCGGGACAGGGACTATACGAGCAGTACGTC. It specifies CASSKPAGQGLYEQYV.

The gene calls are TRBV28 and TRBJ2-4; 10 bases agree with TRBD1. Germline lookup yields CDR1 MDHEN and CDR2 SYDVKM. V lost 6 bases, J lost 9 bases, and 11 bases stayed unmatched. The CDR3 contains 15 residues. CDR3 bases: TGTGCCAGCAGGCGACCGGGACAGGGGAGAGGCATTCAGTACTTC. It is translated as CASRRPGQGRGIQYF.

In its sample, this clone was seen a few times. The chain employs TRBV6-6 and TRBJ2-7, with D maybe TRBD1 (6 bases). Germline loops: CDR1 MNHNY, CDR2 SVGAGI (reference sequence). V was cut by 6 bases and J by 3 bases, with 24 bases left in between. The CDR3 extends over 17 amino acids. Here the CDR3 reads CASSRAPGQHNYYEQYV. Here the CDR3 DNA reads TGTGCCAGCAGCCGAGCACCCGGACAGCATAATTACTACGAGCAGTACGTC.

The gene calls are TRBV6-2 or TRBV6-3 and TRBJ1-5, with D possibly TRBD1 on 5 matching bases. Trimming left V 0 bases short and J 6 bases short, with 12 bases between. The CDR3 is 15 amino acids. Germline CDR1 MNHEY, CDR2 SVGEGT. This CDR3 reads CASSYSWGGIQPQHF. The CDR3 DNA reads TGTGCCAGCAGTTACTCGTGGGGGGGTATTCAGCCCCAGCATTTT.

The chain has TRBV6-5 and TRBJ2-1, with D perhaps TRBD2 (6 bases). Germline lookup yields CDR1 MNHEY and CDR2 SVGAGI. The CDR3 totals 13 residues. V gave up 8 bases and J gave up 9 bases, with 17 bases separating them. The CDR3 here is CASRGSKGIEQFF. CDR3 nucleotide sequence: TGTGCCAGCCGGGGGTCTAAAGGAATTGAGCAGTTCTTC.

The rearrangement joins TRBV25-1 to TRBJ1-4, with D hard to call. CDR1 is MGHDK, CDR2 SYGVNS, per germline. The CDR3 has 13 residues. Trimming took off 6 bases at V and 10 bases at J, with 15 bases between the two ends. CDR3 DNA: TGTGCCAGCAGGCCCGAGGGTTTAGGAAAACTGTTTTTT. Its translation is CASRPEGLGKLFF.

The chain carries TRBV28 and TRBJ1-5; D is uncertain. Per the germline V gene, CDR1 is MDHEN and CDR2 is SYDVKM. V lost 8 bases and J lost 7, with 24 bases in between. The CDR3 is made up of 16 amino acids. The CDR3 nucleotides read TGTGCCAGCCATTCGCGAACCCCGACCTCAGGACAGCCCCAGCATTTT. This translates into CASHSRTPTSGQPQHF.

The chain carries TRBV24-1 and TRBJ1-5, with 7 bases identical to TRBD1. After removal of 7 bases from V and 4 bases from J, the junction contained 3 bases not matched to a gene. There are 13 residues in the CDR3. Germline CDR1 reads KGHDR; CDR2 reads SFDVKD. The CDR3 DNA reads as TGTGCCACCAGCGGGACAGCGAATCAGCCCCAGCATTTT. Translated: CATSGTANQPQHF.

CDR3 protein: CASTPGFNQPQHF. CDR3 bases: TGTGCCAGCACCCCGGGATTCAATCAGCCCCAGCATTTT. The chain uses TRBV6-6 and TRBJ1-5; D ambiguous. Germline CDR1 and CDR2: MNHNY and SVGAGI (reference sequence). Trimming took off 7 bases at V and 3 bases at J, with 10 bases between the two ends. This CDR3 spans 13 amino acids.

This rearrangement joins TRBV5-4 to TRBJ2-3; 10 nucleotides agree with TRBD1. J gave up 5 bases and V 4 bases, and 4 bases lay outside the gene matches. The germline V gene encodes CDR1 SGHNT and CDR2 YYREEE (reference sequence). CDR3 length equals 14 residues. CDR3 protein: CASSQGQGVDTQYF. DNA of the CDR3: TGTGCCAGCAGCCAAGGACAGGGGGTAGATACGCAGTATTTT.

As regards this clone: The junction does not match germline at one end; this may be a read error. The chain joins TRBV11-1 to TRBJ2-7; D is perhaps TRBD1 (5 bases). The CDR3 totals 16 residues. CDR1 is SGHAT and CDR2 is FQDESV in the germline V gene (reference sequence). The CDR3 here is CTSSHPWGRDPDEQYF. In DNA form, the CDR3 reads TGTACCAGCAGCCACCCCTGGGGCAGGGATCCGGACGAGCAGTACTTC.

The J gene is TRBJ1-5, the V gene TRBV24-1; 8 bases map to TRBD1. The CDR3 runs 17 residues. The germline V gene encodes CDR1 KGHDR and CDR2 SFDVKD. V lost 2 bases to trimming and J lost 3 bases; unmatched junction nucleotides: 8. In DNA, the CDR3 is TGTGCCACCAGTGATTCCGGGACAGGTTCATCCAATCAGCCCCAGCATTTT. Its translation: CATSDSGTGSSNQPQHF.

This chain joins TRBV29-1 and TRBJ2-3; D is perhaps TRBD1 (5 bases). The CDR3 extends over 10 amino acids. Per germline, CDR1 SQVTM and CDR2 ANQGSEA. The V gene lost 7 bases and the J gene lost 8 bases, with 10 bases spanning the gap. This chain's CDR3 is CSALQGTQYF. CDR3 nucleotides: TGCAGCGCCCTCCAGGGTACGCAGTATTTT.

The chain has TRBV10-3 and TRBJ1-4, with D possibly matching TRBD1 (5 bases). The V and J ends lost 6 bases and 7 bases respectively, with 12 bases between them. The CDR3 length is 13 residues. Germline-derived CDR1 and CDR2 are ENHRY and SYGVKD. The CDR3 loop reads CAISALGGEKLFF. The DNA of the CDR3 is TGTGCCATCAGCGCCCTGGGGGGTGAAAAACTGTTTTTT.

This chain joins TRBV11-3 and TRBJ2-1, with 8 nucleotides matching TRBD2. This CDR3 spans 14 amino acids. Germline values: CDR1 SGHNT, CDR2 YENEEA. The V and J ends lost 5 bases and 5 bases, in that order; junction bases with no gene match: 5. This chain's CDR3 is CASSERGHHNEQFF. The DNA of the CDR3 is TGTGCCAGCAGCGAGCGGGGGCACCACAATGAGCAGTTCTTC.

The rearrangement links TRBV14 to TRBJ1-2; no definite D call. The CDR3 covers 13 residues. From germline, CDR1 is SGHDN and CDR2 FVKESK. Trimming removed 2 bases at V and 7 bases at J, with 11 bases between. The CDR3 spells CASSQSLIGGYTF. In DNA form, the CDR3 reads TGTGCCAGCAGCCAAAGTTTGATCGGTGGCTACACCTTC. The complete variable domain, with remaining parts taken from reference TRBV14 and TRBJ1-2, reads EAGVTQFPSHSVIEKGQTVTLRCDPISGHDNLYWYRRVMGKEIKFLLHFVKESKQDESGMPNNRFLAERTGGTYSTLKVQPAELEDSGVYFCASSQSLIGGYTFGSGTRLTVV.

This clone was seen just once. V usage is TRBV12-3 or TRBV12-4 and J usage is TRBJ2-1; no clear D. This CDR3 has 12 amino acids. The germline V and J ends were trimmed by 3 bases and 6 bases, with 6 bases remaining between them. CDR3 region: CASSFTGNEQFF. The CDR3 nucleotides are TGTGCCAGCAGTTTCACGGGCAATGAGCAGTTCTTC.

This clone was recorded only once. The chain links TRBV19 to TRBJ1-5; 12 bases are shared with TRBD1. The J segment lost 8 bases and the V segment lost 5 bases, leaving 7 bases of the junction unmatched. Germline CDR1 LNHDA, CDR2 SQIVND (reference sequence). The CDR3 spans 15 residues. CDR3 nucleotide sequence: TGTGCCAGTAGTCTCGGGACAGGGGGCGGGAAGCCCCAGCATTTT. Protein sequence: CASSLGTGGGKPQHF.

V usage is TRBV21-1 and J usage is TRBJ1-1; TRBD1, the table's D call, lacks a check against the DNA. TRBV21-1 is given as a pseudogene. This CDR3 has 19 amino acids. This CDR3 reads CASSKGTGTGTTVNTEAFF. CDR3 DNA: TGTGCCAGCAGCAAAGGGACTGGGACAGGGACGACTGTGAACACTGAAGCTTTCTTT.

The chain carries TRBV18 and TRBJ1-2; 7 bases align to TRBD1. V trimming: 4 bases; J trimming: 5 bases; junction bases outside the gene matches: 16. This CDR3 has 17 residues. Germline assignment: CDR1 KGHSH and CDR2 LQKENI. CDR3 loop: CASSRTGEIAPSYGYTF. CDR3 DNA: TGTGCCAGCTCACGTACAGGGGAGATAGCCCCCTCATATGGCTACACCTTC.

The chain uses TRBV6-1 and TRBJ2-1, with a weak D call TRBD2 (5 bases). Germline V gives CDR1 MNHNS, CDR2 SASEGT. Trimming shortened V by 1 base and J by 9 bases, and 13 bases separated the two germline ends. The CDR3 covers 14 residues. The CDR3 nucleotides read TGTGCCAGCAGTGAAGACAGTCCCCGGGGTGAGCAGTTCTTC. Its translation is CASSEDSPRGEQFF.